This record concerns one TCR beta chain sequence. The CDR3 covers 16 residues. Germline V lookup: CDR1 MNHNS, CDR2 SASEGT. V lost 1 base to trimming and J lost 1 base, with 13 bases between them. Recruitment covered under 25 US areas and drew participants whose ages spanned roughly 18 to 100 years. Grouping used clinical history reported by participants in a survey and questionnaire. Donors in Cohort 3 who had recovered were those with two negative PCRs, healthcare professional clearance, or resolution of their symptoms. This sample is part of a study of blood T cell repertoires in COVID-19. In the original workflow: The authors estimated nucleated cell counts from reference gene primer amplification. Data came from immunoSEQ multiplex PCR; TCRdb stores just in-frame clones and leaves some out. V, J and clone size are taken as reported in that table, and D and trimming were inferred from the DNA itself. The data contain 160,000 or so clones, 80% of them singletons.

This sequence joins TRBV6-1 and TRBJ1-1; D unresolved. This clonotype originated in a woman aged 60-75 years who had recovered from COVID-19. Sequenced sample: PBMCs or T cells enriched from blood (not recorded which). CDR3 loop: CASSEGKNRRNTEAFF. The CDR3 bases are TGTGCCAGCAGTGAAGGAAAGAACAGAAGGAACACTGAAGCTTTCTTT.